Listed below are T cell receptor beta chains from one sample, sequenced in a study of regulatory and conventional T cells in RAG deficiency. Only in-frame clones appear in the TCRdb table, and some are missing; sequencing was by immunoSEQ multiplex PCR. The sample shows approximately 30,000 clones, more than 90% of them seen only once. The same data also went into a second study, on regulatory T cells.

The source material was CD25- CD4+ T cells sorted from blood. Receptor source: a human donor in good health. Each CDR3 is given with its conserved first and last residue. A D gene is named only where the DNA matches it firmly. The size field is filled for only some rows; it gives once, few, many or a size class.

TRBJ2-2,TRBV5-1,NA,few,CASSYTQTGELFF,TGCGCCAGCAGCTACACACAGACCGGGGAGCTGTTTTTT
TRBJ2-1,TRBV27,TRBD2,NA,CASSSPLLAGGRGEQFF,TGTGCCAGCAGTTCGCCTCTTCTAGCGGGAGGCCGCGGTGAGCAGTTCTTC
TRBJ2-7,TRBV9,TRBD2,NA,CASPGLATHEQYF,TGTGCCAGCCCGGGACTAGCAACCCACGAGCAGTACTTC
TRBJ1-2,TRBV9,TRBD1,NA,CASTRTGANYGYTF,TGTGCCAGCACCCGGACAGGGGCTAACTATGGCTACACCTTC
TRBJ1-4,TRBV6-6,TRBD1,once,CASSYNNRGQGEKLFF,TGTGCCAGCAGTTATAACAACAGGGGGCAGGGTGAAAAACTGTTTTTT
TRBJ1-4,TRBV28,NA,NA,CASRAVPANEKLFF,TGTGCCAGCAGGGCCGTCCCAGCTAATGAAAAACTGTTTTTT
TRBJ1-1,TRBV29-1,TRBD1,once,CSVAGGRTRGTEAFF,TGCAGCGTTGCAGGGGGCCGAACACGTGGGACTGAAGCTTTCTTT
TRBJ1-6,TRBV5-1,TRBD1,NA,CASSLIPSQGTNSPLHF,TGCGCCAGCAGCCTAATCCCCTCACAGGGGACGAATTCACCCCTCCACTTT
TRBJ2-5,TRBV7-9,TRBD2,NA,CASSSGLAGVETQYF,TGTGCCAGCAGCTCTGGATTAGCGGGAGTGGAGACCCAGTACTTC
TRBJ2-1,TRBV27,TRBD2,NA,CASSLSARTSGREDEQFF,TGTGCCAGCAGTTTATCGGCCCGGACTAGCGGGAGAGAGGATGAGCAGTTCTTC
TRBJ1-5,TRBV14,TRBD1,NA,CASSQGGTGGQPQHF,TGTGCCAGCAGCCAAGGGGGGACAGGTGGCCAGCCCCAGCATTTT
TRBJ1-1,TRBV19,NA,NA,CASDRTDRNTEAFF,TGTGCCAGTGACCGAACGGACAGGAACACTGAAGCTTTCTTT
TRBJ2-5,TRBV19,NA,NA,CASSSAVTGGWETQYF,TGTGCCAGTAGTTCGGCGGTGACAGGAGGATGGGAGACCCAGTACTTC
TRBJ2-5,TRBV5-1,NA,NA,CASSSGTGRETQYF,TGCGCCAGCAGCTCGGGGACGGGGAGGGAGACCCAGTACTTC
TRBJ2-1,TRBV7-8,TRBD2,NA,CASSGLSGGGNEQFF,TGTGCCAGCAGCGGGCTTAGCGGGGGGGGCAATGAGCAGTTCTTC
TRBJ2-3,TRBV6-6,TRBD2,NA,CASTGGEAGADTQYF,TGTGCCAGCACCGGCGGAGAAGCGGGAGCAGATACGCAGTATTTT
TRBJ2-3,TRBV9,TRBD2,NA,CASSVGTSGTDTQYF,TGTGCCAGCAGCGTAGGGACTAGCGGCACAGATACGCAGTATTTT
TRBJ2-5,TRBV30,NA,NA,CAWSVFGQGDGHF,TGTGCCTGGAGTGTATTTGGCCAGGGCGACGGACACTTC
TRBJ1-3,TRBV7-9,NA,NA,CASDGTFSGNTIYF,TGTGCCAGCGACGGGACTTTCTCTGGAAACACCATATATTTT
TRBJ1-2,TRBV15,NA,NA,CATSRDARGANGYTF,TGTGCCACCAGCAGAGATGCTCGGGGGGCGAATGGCTACACCTTC
TRBJ1-3,TRBV28,NA,NA,CASVEGGAGNTIYF,TGTGCCTCCGTGGAAGGGGGGGCTGGAAACACCATATATTTT
TRBJ1-5,TRBV30,TRBD1,NA,CAWDTGGVQPQHF,TGTGCCTGGGACACAGGGGGGGTTCAGCCCCAGCATTTT
TRBJ2-1,TRBV10-1,NA,NA,CASSDPPGSSYNEQFF,TGCGCCAGCAGTGATCCCCCCGGGAGCTCCTACAATGAGCAGTTCTTC
TRBJ1-2,TRBV5-6,NA,NA,CASSPDFPTNYGYTF,TGTGCCAGCAGCCCCGATTTCCCTACTAACTATGGCTACACCTTC
TRBJ1-2,TRBV5-1,NA,NA,CASSFDSPNVYGYTF,TGCGCCAGCAGCTTTGATAGCCCGAATGTCTATGGCTACACCTTC
TRBJ2-1,TRBV30,TRBD2,NA,CAWQAPGLAGHNEQFF,TGTGCCTGGCAAGCACCGGGACTAGCGGGCCACAATGAGCAGTTCTTC
TRBJ1-6,TRBV10-1,NA,once,CASSERQGPSPLHF,TGCGCCAGCAGTGAGAGGCAGGGGCCGTCACCCCTCCACTTT
TRBJ2-3,TRBV30,NA,NA,CAWGFGEYTDTQYF,TGTGCCTGGGGTTTCGGGGAGTACACAGATACGCAGTATTTT
TRBJ2-7,TRBV13,TRBD1,NA,CASSPRGTSYEQYF,TGTGCCAGCAGCCCCAGGGGGACCTCCTACGAGCAGTACTTC
TRBJ1-4,TRBV5-1,NA,NA,CASRRDTVSFEKLFF,TGCGCCAGCAGAAGGGACACGGTATCTTTCGAAAAACTGTTTTTT
TRBJ2-6,TRBV10-3,NA,NA,CAISYGDSGANVLTF,TGTGCCATCAGCTACGGGGATTCTGGGGCCAACGTCCTGACTTTC
TRBJ1-2,TRBV18,TRBD1,NA,CASSPARTGGPSNYGYTF,TGTGCCAGCTCACCGGCTCGGACAGGGGGCCCCTCTAACTATGGCTACACCTTC
TRBJ1-2,TRBV30,NA,NA,CAWIARLSYGYTF,TGTGCCTGGATTGCGCGGTTGTCCTATGGCTACACCTTC
TRBJ1-4,TRBV25-1,TRBD1,NA,CASSASTGSNEKLFF,TGTGCCAGCAGTGCCTCGACAGGGTCTAATGAAAAACTGTTTTTT
TRBJ1-2,TRBV2,TRBD1,NA,CASSNTGTGNGYTF,TGTGCCAGCAGTAACACAGGGACAGGGAATGGCTACACCTTC